This T cell receptor beta chain was recovered during a study of blood T cell repertoires in COVID-19. Study context: There were acute and convalescent COVID-19 samples, and they came from the United States, Italy and Spain.

V lost 3 bases and J lost 0; bases outside the gene matches: 6. From germline, CDR1 is SGDLS and CDR2 YYNGEE. The CDR3 runs 17 residues. Repertoires were generated with immunoSEQ multiplex PCR, while TCRdb's copy carries only in-frame clones and drops some. The sample holds 200,000 to 250,000 clones, approximately 84% seen once. The chain recombines TRBV9 with TRBJ1-1; the match to TRBD1 covers 12 bases. This TCR came from a woman in her 30s who had recovered from COVID-19. Sequencing input: peripheral blood. The CDR3 sequence: CASSGGQGARVNTEAFF. The CDR3 region has the DNA TGTGCCAGCAGCGGGGGACAGGGGGCAAGGGTGAACACTGAAGCTTTCTTT.